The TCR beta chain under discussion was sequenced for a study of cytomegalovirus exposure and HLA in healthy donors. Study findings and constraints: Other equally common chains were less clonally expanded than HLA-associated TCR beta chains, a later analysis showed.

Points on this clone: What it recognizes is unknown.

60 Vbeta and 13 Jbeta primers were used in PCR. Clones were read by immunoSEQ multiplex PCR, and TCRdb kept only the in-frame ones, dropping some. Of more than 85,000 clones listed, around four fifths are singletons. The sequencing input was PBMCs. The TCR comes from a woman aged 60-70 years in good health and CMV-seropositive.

CDR3 protein: CASSQMGGTNYGYTF. The CDR3 DNA is TGTGCCAGCAGTCAAATGGGGGGAACTAACTATGGCTACACCTTC. The V and J genes are TRBV27 and TRBJ1-2; D may be TRBD1 (5 bases). This CDR3 contains 15 residues. Germline V lookup: CDR1 MNHEY, CDR2 SMNVEV (reference sequence). Trimming stripped 5 bases from V and 0 bases from J, with 13 bases between.